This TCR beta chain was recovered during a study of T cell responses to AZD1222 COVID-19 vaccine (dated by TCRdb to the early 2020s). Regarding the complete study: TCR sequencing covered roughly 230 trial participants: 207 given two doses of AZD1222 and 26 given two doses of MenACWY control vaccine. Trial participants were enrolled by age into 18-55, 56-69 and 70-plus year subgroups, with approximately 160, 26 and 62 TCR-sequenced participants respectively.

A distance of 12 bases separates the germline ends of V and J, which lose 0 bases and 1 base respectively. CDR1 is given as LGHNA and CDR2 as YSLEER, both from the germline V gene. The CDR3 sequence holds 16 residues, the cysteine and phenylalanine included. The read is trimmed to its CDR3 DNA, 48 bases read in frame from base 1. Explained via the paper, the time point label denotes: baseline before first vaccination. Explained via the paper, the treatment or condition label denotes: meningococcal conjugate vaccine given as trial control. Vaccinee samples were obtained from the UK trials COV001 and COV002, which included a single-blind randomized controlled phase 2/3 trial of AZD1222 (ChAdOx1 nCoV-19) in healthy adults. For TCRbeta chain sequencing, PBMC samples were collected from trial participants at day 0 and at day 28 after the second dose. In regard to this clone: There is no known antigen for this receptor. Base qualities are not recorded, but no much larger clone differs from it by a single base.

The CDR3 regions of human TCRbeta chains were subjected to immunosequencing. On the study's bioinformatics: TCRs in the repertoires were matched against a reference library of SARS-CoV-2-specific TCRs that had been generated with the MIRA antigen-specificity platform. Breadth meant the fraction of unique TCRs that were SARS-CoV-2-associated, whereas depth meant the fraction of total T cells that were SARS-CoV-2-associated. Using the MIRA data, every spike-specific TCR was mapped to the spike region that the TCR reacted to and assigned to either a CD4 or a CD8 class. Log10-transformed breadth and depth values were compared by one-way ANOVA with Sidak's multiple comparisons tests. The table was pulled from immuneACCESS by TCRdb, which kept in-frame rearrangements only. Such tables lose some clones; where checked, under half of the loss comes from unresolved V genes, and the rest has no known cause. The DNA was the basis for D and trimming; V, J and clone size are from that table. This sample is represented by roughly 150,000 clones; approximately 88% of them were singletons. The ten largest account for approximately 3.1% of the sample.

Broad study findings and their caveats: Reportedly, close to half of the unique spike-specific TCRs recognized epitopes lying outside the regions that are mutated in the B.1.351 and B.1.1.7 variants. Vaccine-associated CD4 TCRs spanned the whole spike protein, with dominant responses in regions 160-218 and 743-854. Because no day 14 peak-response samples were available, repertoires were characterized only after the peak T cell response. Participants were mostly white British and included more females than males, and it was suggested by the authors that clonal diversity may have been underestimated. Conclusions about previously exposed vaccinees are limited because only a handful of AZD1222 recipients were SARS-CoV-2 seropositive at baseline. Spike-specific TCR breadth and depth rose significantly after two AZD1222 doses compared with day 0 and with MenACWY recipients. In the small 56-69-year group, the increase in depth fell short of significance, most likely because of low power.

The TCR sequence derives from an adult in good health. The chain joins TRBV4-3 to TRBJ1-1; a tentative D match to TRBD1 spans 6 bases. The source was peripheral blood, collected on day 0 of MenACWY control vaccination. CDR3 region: CASSQDPGATNTEAFF. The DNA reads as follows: TGCGCCAGCAGCCAAGACCCAGGGGCAACGAACACTGAAGCTTTCTTT.